Shown below are 31 T cell receptor beta chains from a single sample sequenced in a study of cytomegalovirus exposure and HLA in healthy donors. Produced via immunoSEQ multiplex PCR; TCRdb's table is partial and in-frame only. In the table there are about 120,000 clones, 88% of which are singletons. Sample: PBMCs. The receptors were gathered from a woman aged 18-29 years in good health and CMV-seropositive.

This rearrangement joins TRBV5-8 to TRBJ2-1, with 11 bases matching TRBD1. Trimming removed 2 bases from V and 8 bases from J; junction bases left unmatched: 3. CDR1 and CDR2 (germline): SGHTS, YDEGEE. The CDR3 loop spans 14 amino acids. The CDR3 DNA reads TGTGCCAGCAGCTTCGGACAGGGGGCATATGAGCAGTTCTTC. It specifies CASSFGQGAYEQFF.

The chain carries TRBV28 and TRBJ2-5; 11 bases agree with TRBD2. The germline V gene has CDR1 MDHEN and CDR2 SYDVKM. J was trimmed by 2 bases and V by 4 bases; bases with no gene match: 18. The CDR3 contains 20 residues. CDR3 DNA: TGTGCCAGCAGTTCCTATCCGGGACTAGCGGAACCCCGTGAACAAGAGACCCAGTACTTC. Amino acid sequence: CASSSYPGLAEPREQETQYF.

V gene TRBV5-6 combines with J gene TRBJ1-2; 7 nucleotides agree with TRBD1. In germline, CDR1 is SGHDT, CDR2 YYEEEE. V lost 2 bases and J lost 4; bases outside the gene matches: 5. There are 14 residues in the CDR3. DNA for the CDR3: TGTGCCAGCAGCTTCAGACAGGGTGTCTATGGCTACACCTTC. Translated, it gives CASSFRQGVYGYTF.

V is TRBV4-2 and J is TRBJ2-5; D unresolved. Germline values: CDR1 LGHNA, CDR2 YNFKEQ. CDR3 size: 12 residues. The V end lost 0 bases, the J end lost 4 bases, and 3 bases lay between the germline ends. DNA for the CDR3: TGTGCCAGCAGCCAAGATCGAGAGACCCAGTACTTC. Translating gives CASSQDRETQYF.

The rearrangement uses TRBV19 and TRBJ1-5; 7 bases are shared with TRBD1. The V segment lost 3 bases and the J segment 2 bases; nucleotides outside the gene matches: 7. Germline V gene lookup returns CDR1 LNHDA and CDR2 SQIVND (reference sequence). The CDR3 contains 16 residues. In DNA form, the CDR3 reads TGTGCCAGTAGTATCCTCCGACAGGGCGGCAATCAGCCCCAGCATTTT. Amino acids: CASSILRQGGNQPQHF.

The chain uses TRBV9 and TRBJ1-2, with 8 bases fitting TRBD1. The CDR3 contains 17 residues. From germline, CDR1 is SGDLS and CDR2 YYNGEE. V shed 3 bases, J shed 1 base, and the junction held 11 bases outside the gene matches. CDR3 amino acids: CASSAPGQEHRNYGYTF. Here the CDR3 DNA reads TGTGCCAGCAGCGCCCCGGGACAGGAGCATCGTAACTATGGCTACACCTTC.

The chain carries TRBV19 and TRBJ1-5; D unclear. The germline gives CDR1 LNHDA, CDR2 SQIVND (reference sequence). Trimming removed 6 bases at V and 7 bases at J, with 16 bases between. The CDR3 totals 14 residues. Here the CDR3 DNA reads TGTGCCAGTAGAGGACTGAATGCCCTCCAGCCCCAGCATTTT. As protein: CASRGLNALQPQHF.

This clone was seen a single time. The V and J genes are TRBV2 and TRBJ1-6; weak D call: TRBD1 (5 bases). CDR3 length: 15 amino acids. Trimming took off 7 bases at V and 1 base at J, with 11 bases between the two ends. Looked up from germline, CDR1 is SNHLY and CDR2 is FYNNEI. CDR3 in amino acids: CASKKTDSYNSPLHF. Here the CDR3 DNA reads TGTGCCAGCAAGAAGACAGATTCCTATAATTCACCCCTCCACTTT.

CDR3 nucleotides: TGTGCCAGCAGTCTCCGGGACAGGGGTGGCTACACCTTC. Translated, it gives CASSLRDRGGYTF. The chain carries TRBV6-5 and TRBJ1-2; 10 bases are shared with TRBD1. Germline V gene lookup returns CDR1 MNHEY and CDR2 SVGAGI. V was clipped by 5 bases and J by 7 bases; unmatched bases: 4. The CDR3 has 13 residues.

The V and J genes are TRBV5-1 and TRBJ2-1; D is perhaps TRBD2 (5 bases). Trimming left V 0 bases short and J 15 bases short, with 13 bases between. This CDR3 contains 12 residues. CDR1 is SGHRS, CDR2 YFSETQ, per germline. This CDR3 reads CASSLEDSVRFF. CDR3 DNA sequence: TGCGCCAGCAGCTTGGAAGATAGCGTTCGGTTCTTC.

This rearrangement joins TRBV19 to TRBJ1-2; 11 bases agree with TRBD1. The CDR3 totals 16 residues. The germline V gene encodes CDR1 LNHDA and CDR2 SQIVND (reference sequence). The V gene end was trimmed by 9 bases and the J gene end by 4 bases; junction bases not matched to a gene: 13. CDR3 coding DNA: TGTGCCAGGCACGGACAGGGGGCTGGTCTTATCTATGGCTACACCTTC. Translation: CARHGQGAGLIYGYTF.

The chain uses TRBV6-4 and TRBJ1-5; the D gene is possibly TRBD1 (6 bases). Trimming took 2 bases from V and 6 from J, leaving 14 bases between them. The CDR3 is 15 residues long. The germline V gene encodes CDR1 MRHNA and CDR2 SNTAGT. The CDR3 spells CASSDEAGVGQPQHF. The CDR3 DNA reads TGTGCCAGCAGTGACGAGGCAGGGGTGGGTCAGCCCCAGCATTTT.

The chain has TRBV29-1 and TRBJ1-1; no firm D call. Trimming stripped 8 bases from V and 12 bases from J, with 22 bases between. The CDR3 contains 12 residues. Germline CDR1 reads SQVTM; CDR2 reads ANQGSEA. This chain's CDR3 is CSFRGLVEKTFF. The CDR3 coding sequence is TGCAGCTTCCGTGGACTGGTCGAGAAGACTTTCTTT. Combining the CDR3 with reference TRBV29-1 and TRBJ1-1 gives the whole variable domain SAVISQKPSRDICQRGTSLTIQCQVDSQVTMMFWYRQQPGQSLTLIATANQGSEATYESGFVIDKFPISRPNLTFSTLTVSNMSPEDSSIYLCSFRGLVEKTFFGQGTRLTVV.

The genes are TRBV5-4 and TRBJ2-1, with D maybe TRBD1 (5 bases). Between the trimmed V and J ends, which lost 2 bases and 7 bases, there was a span of 16 bases. The CDR3 is made up of 15 amino acids. CDR1 and CDR2 (germline): SGHNT, YYREEE (reference sequence). CDR3 DNA: TGTGCCAGCAGCTTCCCACAGGCGGAAAGTAATGAGCAGTTCTTC. This encodes CASSFPQAESNEQFF.

The rearrangement joins TRBV19 to TRBJ1-2; D is ambiguous. The CDR3 contains 13 residues. Germline V lookup: CDR1 LNHDA, CDR2 SQIVND (reference sequence). Trimming cost V 5 bases and J 5 bases, with 12 bases left between them. As DNA, the CDR3 is TGTGCCAGTAGTCCCGGTGGAGGGTATGGCTACACCTTC. It specifies CASSPGGGYGYTF.

This clone was detected a few times. The chain is built from TRBV28 and TRBJ1-5; D is ambiguous. Germline lookup yields CDR1 MDHEN and CDR2 SYDVKM. V was clipped by 7 bases and J by 6 bases, with 19 bases between them. CDR3 length equals 15 residues. CDR3 DNA sequence: TGTGCCAGCAACCAACCCTCTGATGCCGGTCAGCCCCAGCATTTT. Encoded protein: CASNQPSDAGQPQHF.

The rearrangement links TRBV2 to TRBJ1-1; D gene uncertain. CDR3 size: 14 residues. Germline CDR1 SNHLY, CDR2 FYNNEI. Trimming left V 4 bases short and J 1 base short, with 10 bases between. CDR3 DNA: TGTGCCAGCAGTGGGTACAAAAGGAACACTGAAGCTTTCTTT. It yields the protein CASSGYKRNTEAFF. Together with reference TRBV2 and TRBJ1-1, the CDR3 gives the full variable domain: EPEVTQTPSHQVTQMGQEVILRCVPISNHLYFYWYRQILGQKVEFLVSFYNNEISEKSEIFDDQFSVERPDGSNFTLKIRSTKLEDSAMYFCASSGYKRNTEAFFGQGTRLTVV.

This clone was detected once. The CDR3 loop reads CASSQDGAGSYEQYF. CDR3 nucleotides: TGTGCCAGCAGCCAAGATGGTGCCGGTTCCTACGAGCAGTACTTC. J is TRBJ2-7 and V is TRBV14; the D is unclear. CDR1 SGHDN and CDR2 FVKESK come from the germline V gene. This CDR3 is 15 amino acids long. Trimming cost V 0 bases and J 1 base, with 10 bases left between them.

The genes are TRBV7-2 and TRBJ1-2; TRBD1 aligns across 7 bases. Germline loops: CDR1 SGHTA, CDR2 FQGNSA. V lost 0 bases to trimming and J lost 2 bases; unmatched junction nucleotides: 3. This CDR3 contains 15 residues. CDR3 DNA sequence: TGTGCCAGCAGCTTAGCCCCGGGACAGAACTATGGCTACACCTTC. Translating it yields CASSLAPGQNYGYTF.

This clone was observed once. The chain uses TRBV5-1 and TRBJ1-5; no clear D. The CDR3 runs to 15 residues. Trimming shortened V by 4 bases and J by 5 bases, and 16 bases separated the two germline ends. The germline V gene encodes CDR1 SGHRS and CDR2 YFSETQ. The CDR3 here is CASSTGWGNDQPQHF. CDR3 DNA: TGCGCCAGCAGCACGGGGTGGGGTAACGATCAGCCCCAGCATTTT.

This clone was counted at least ten times. The chain joins TRBV2 to TRBJ2-4; TRBD2 aligns across 16 bases. Looked up from germline, CDR1 is SNHLY and CDR2 is FYNNEI. The CDR3 spans 14 residues. V shed 6 bases, J shed 15 bases, and the junction held 8 bases outside the gene matches. CDR3 DNA: TGTGCCAGCAGGGTGGGACTAGCGGGAGGGGGAATGTACTTC. This codes for CASRVGLAGGGMYF.

The V call is TRBV4-1, the J call TRBJ2-3, with 8 nucleotides matching TRBD2. The CDR3 is made up of 17 amino acids. V shed 1 base and J 1 base; nucleotides not matched to a gene: 7. Germline V gene sequence: CDR1 MGHRA, CDR2 YSYEKL. The CDR3 nucleotides read TGCGCCAGCAGCCAAGTTGGGTTTAGCGGGGGCACAGATACGCAGTATTTT. Encoded protein: CASSQVGFSGGTDTQYF.

V usage is TRBV14 and J usage is TRBJ2-1; 10 bases align to TRBD2. The J segment lost 0 bases and the V segment lost 1 base, leaving 6 bases of the junction unmatched. Per germline, CDR1 SGHDN and CDR2 FVKESK. The CDR3 sequence is 18 residues long. The CDR3 is CASSQVGTSDPSYNEQFF. In DNA form, the CDR3 reads TGTGCCAGCAGCCAAGTTGGGACTAGCGATCCCTCCTACAATGAGCAGTTCTTC.

In regard to this clone: At one of its ends the junction is not consistent with the germline gene, which may arise from a read error. J is TRBJ1-1 and V is TRBV7-7, with a weak D call TRBD1 (5 bases). The germline CDR1 and CDR2 sequences are SSHAT and FNYEAQ (reference sequence). This CDR3 comprises 13 residues. Written as DNA, the CDR3 is TGTGCTAGCAGCTTAGGGACTAACACTGAAGCTTTCTTT. As protein: CASSLGTNTEAFF.

This clone was seen just once. J is TRBJ2-1 and V is TRBV6-1; possibly TRBD1 for D (6 bases). Trimming took off 2 bases at V and 7 bases at J, with 12 bases between the two ends. Germline V gene sequence: CDR1 MNHNS, CDR2 SASEGT. CDR3 size: 14 residues. The CDR3 spells CASSEWQGMNEQFF. Written as DNA, the CDR3 is TGTGCCAGCAGTGAATGGCAGGGGATGAATGAGCAGTTCTTC.

The chain uses TRBV10-2 and TRBJ1-1; 8 bases agree with TRBD1. Germline V gene lookup returns CDR1 WSHSY and CDR2 SAAADI. Trimming removed 3 bases from V and 11 bases from J; junction bases left unmatched: 8. This CDR3 is built from 13 residues. The CDR3, as DNA: TGCGCCAGCAGTGATAGCAGGGGGCGGAACGCTTTCTTT. Protein product: CASSDSRGRNAFF.

V gene TRBV28 combines with J gene TRBJ1-3, with D possibly being TRBD1 (5 bases). In germline, CDR1 is MDHEN, CDR2 SYDVKM. The CDR3 runs 14 residues. V was clipped by 7 bases and J by 13 bases, with 23 bases between them. Here the CDR3 reads CASNYAGRQGEIYF. The CDR3 bases are TGTGCCAGCAATTACGCTGGGAGGCAGGGAGAGATATATTTT.

The chain couples TRBV5-6 to TRBJ2-7; TRBD1 might be the D (6 bases). This CDR3 has 11 residues. The germline V gene encodes CDR1 SGHDT and CDR2 YYEEEE. CDR3 residues: CASGQGLEQYF. The CDR3 DNA follows: TGTGCGTCAGGCCAGGGGCTCGAGCAGTACTTC.

The chain carries TRBV13 and TRBJ2-5; TRBD1 matches at 7 bases. J lost 5 bases, V lost 4 bases, and 7 bases had no gene match. The CDR3 sequence is 14 residues long. CDR1 and CDR2 (germline): PRHDT, FYEKMQ (reference sequence). The CDR3 loop reads CASSSGGRRETQYF. The CDR3 nucleotides are TGTGCCAGCAGCTCAGGGGGTAGGCGGGAGACCCAGTACTTC.

The chain uses TRBV2 and TRBJ1-2; 10 bases align to TRBD1. V trimming: 6 bases; J trimming: 6 bases; junction bases outside the gene matches: 7. In germline, CDR1 is SNHLY, CDR2 FYNNEI. The CDR3 has 14 residues. This CDR3 reads CASRGDRGVHGYTF. CDR3 nucleotide sequence: TGTGCCAGCAGGGGGGACAGGGGAGTCCATGGCTACACCTTC.

The sample holds a few counts of this clone. The V call is TRBV4-1, the J call TRBJ1-2; D gene ambiguous. From germline, CDR1 is MGHRA and CDR2 YSYEKL. Trimming took 2 bases from V and 6 from J, leaving 4 bases between them. The CDR3 has 11 amino acids. The CDR3 nucleotides read TGCGCCAGCAGCCAACGGGATGGCTACACCTTC. It translates to CASSQRDGYTF.